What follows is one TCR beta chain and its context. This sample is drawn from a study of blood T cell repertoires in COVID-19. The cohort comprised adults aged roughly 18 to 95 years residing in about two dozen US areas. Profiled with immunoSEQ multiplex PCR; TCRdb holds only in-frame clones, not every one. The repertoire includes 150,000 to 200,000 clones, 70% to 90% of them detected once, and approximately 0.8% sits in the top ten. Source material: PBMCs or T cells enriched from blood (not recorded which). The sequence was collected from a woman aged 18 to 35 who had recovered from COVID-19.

The CDR3 is CASRYRADYNEQFF. DNA for the CDR3: TGTGCCAGCCGATACAGGGCAGACTACAATGAGCAGTTCTTC. This chain uses TRBV2 with TRBJ2-1; D might be TRBD1 (6 bases). Germline loops: CDR1 SNHLY, CDR2 FYNNEI. V lost 8 bases and J lost 3, with 14 bases in between. This CDR3 has 14 amino acids.